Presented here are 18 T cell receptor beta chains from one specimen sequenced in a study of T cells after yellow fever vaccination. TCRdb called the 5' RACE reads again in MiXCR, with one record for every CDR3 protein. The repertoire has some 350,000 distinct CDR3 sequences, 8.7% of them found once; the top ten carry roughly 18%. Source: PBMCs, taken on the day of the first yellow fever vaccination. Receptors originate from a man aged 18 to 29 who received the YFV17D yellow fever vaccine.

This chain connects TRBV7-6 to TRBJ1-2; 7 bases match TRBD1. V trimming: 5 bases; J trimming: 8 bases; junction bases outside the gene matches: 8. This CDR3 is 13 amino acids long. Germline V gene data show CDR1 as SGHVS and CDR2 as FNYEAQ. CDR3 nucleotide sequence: TGTGCCAGCAGCCTCGACAGGGTGGGCGGCTACACCTTC. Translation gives CASSLDRVGGYTF.

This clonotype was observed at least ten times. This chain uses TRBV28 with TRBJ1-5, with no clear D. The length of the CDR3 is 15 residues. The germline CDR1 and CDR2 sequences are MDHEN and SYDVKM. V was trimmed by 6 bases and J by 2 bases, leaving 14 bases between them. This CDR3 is CASRTMGSGNQPQHF. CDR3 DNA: TGTGCCAGCAGGACGATGGGGTCGGGCAATCAGCCCCAGCATTTT.

CDR3: CSAWTLRDEQYF. CDR3 bases: TGCAGCGCTTGGACCCTAAGGGACGAGCAGTACTTC. This rearrangement joins TRBV29-1 to TRBJ2-7, with D hard to call. Trimming left V 7 bases short and J 5 bases short, with 15 bases between. In germline, CDR1 is SQVTM, CDR2 ANQGSEA. This CDR3 contains 12 residues.

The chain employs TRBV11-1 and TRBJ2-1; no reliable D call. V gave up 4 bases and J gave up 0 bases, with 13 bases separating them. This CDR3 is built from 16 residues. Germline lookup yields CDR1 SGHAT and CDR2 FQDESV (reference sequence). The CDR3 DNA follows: TGTGCCAGCAGCTCAGGCACGACCAACTCCTACAATGAGCAGTTCTTC. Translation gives CASSSGTTNSYNEQFF.

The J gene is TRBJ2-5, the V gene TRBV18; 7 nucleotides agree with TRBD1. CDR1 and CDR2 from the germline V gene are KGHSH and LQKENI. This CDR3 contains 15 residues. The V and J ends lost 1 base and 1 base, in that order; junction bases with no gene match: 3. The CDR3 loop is CASSPQTGSQETQYF. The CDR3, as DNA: TGTGCCAGCTCACCACAGACAGGGTCCCAAGAGACCCAGTACTTC.

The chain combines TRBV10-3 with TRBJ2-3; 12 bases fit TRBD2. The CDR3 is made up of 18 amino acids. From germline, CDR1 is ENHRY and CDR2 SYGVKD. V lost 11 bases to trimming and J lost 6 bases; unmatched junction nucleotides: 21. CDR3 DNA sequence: TGTGCCCCTCCCCAGACCCCGACTAGCGGGGGTCCTATGGATACGCAGTATTTT. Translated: CAPPQTPTSGGPMDTQYF.

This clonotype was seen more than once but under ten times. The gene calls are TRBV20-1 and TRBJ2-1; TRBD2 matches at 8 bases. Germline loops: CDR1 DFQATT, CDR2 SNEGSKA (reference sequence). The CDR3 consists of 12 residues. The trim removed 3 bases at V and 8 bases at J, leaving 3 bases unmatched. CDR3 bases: TGCAGTGCTAGGACTAGCGCCGATGAGCAGTTCTTC. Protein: CSARTSADEQFF.

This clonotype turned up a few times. CDR3 amino acids: CASSQGGPGGEQYF. The DNA for the CDR3 is TGCGCCAGCAGCCAAGGCGGCCCCGGAGGAGAGCAGTACTTC. The rearrangement joins TRBV4-1 to TRBJ2-7; D possibly corresponds to TRBD2 (5 bases). The CDR3 consists of 14 residues. Germline V gene lookup returns CDR1 MGHRA and CDR2 YSYEKL. With 1 base removed from V and 7 bases from J, the gap between germline ends came to 14 bases.

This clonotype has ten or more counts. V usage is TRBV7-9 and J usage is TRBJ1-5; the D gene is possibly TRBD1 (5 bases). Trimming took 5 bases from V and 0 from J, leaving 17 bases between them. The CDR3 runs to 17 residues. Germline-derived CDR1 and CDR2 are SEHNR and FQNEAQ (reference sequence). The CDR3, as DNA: TGTGCCAGCAGCAACCCCGGGGGGGAAGTTAGCAATCAGCCCCAGCATTTT. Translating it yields CASSNPGGEVSNQPQHF.

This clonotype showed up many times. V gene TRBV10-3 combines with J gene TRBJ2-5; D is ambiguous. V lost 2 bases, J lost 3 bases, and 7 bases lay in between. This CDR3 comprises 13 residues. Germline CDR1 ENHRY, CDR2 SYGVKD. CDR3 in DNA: TGTGCCATCAGTGAGGCCTGGAAAGAGACCCAGTACTTC. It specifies CAISEAWKETQYF.

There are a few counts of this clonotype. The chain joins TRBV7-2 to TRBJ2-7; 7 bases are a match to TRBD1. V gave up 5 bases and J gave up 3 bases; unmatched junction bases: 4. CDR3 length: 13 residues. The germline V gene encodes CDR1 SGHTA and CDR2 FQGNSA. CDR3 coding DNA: TGTGCCAGCAGCATGGGACAGTACTACGAGCAGTACGTC. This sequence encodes CASSMGQYYEQYV.

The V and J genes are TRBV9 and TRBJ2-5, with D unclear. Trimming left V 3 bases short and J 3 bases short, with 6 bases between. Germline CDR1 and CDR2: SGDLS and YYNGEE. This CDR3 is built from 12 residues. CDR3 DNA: TGTGCCAGCAGCGGACATGAAGAGACCCAGTACTTC. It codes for CASSGHEETQYF.

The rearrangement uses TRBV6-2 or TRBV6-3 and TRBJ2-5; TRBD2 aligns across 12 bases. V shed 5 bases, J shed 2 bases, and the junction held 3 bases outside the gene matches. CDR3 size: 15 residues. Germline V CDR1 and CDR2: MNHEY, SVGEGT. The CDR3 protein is CASSLAGGLQETQYF. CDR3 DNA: TGTGCCAGCAGTCTAGCGGGGGGGCTTCAAGAGACCCAGTACTTC.

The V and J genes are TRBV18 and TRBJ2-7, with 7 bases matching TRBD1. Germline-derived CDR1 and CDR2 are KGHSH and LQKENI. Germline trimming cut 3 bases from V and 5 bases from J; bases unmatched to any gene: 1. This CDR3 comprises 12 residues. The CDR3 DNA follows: TGTGCCAGCTCACCCCAGGGGGACGAGCAGTACTTC. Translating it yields CASSPQGDEQYF.

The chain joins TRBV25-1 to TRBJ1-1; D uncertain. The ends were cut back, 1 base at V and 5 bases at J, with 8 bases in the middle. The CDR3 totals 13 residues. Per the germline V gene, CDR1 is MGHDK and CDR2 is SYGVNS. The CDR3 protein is CASSEWEKTEAFF. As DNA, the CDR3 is TGTGCCAGCAGTGAATGGGAGAAAACTGAAGCTTTCTTT.

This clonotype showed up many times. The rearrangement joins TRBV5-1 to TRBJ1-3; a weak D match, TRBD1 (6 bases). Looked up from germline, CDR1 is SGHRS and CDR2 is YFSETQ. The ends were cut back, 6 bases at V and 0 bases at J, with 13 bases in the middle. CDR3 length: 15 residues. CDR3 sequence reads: CASTTGTSSGNTIYF. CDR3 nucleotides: TGCGCCAGCACCACAGGGACCTCCTCTGGAAACACCATATATTTT.

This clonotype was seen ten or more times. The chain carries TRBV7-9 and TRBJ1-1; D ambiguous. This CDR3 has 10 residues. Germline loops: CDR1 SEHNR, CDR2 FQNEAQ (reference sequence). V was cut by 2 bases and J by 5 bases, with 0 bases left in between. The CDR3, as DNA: TGTGCCAGCAGCTTAACTGAAGCTTTCTTT. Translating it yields CASSLTEAFF.

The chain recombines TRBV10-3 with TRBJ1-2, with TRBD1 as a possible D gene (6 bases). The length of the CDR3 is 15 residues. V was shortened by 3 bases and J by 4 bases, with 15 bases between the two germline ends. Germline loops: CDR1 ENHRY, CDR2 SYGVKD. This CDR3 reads CAISEEADRPYGYTF. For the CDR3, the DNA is TGTGCCATCAGTGAAGAGGCGGACAGACCCTATGGCTACACCTTC.